This is a list of T cell receptor beta chains from one sample in a study of blood T cell repertoires in COVID-19. This table comes from immunoSEQ multiplex PCR, and its TCRdb copy is limited to in-frame clones, with some not included. The sample yields roughly 86,000 clones, around four fifths seen once. The sample taken for sequencing was peripheral blood. These receptors were obtained from a man aged 50-59 years with acute or convalescent COVID-19. The CDR3 runs from the conserved cysteine through the conserved F or W. Fields, in order: V gene, J gene, clone size, D gene, CDR3 DNA, CDR3 protein. The D gene is left open where the match is weak. Some rows have no size entry. The others give once, few or many, or a class for an expanded clone.

TRBV7-2,TRBJ2-2,.,TRBD2,TGTGCCAGCAGCCCCCCGACTAGCGGGAGGCTCACCGGGGAGCTGTTTTTT,CASSPPTSGRLTGELFF
TRBV5-4,TRBJ2-5,.,TRBD2,TGTGCCAGCAGCCTCCAACTAGCGGGAGTCGGGGAGACCCAGTACTTC,CASSLQLAGVGETQYF
TRBV19,TRBJ1-2,.,.,TGTGCCAGTACCACAACAGTGGCAGGGGTCTATGGCTACACCTTC,CASTTTVAGVYGYTF
TRBV6-6,TRBJ1-2,few,TRBD1,TGTGCCAGCAGCCGCCTTGGACAGGGAGAAGATGGCTACACCTTC,CASSRLGQGEDGYTF
TRBV6-6,TRBJ1-2,.,.,TGTGCCAGCAGCCGTGAGGTGGCCTACACCTTC,CASSREVAYTF
TRBV25-1,TRBJ2-1,once,.,TGTGCCAGCAGTGACTACTACAATGAGCAGTTCTTC,CASSDYYNEQFF
TRBV5-1,TRBJ1-3,.,.,TGCGCCAGCAGCCAAGACACAGGAATAGACTCTGGAAACACCATATATTTT,CASSQDTGIDSGNTIYF
TRBV10-2,TRBJ1-2,.,.,TGCGCCAGCAGTGAGATGCTCGCAAGTCAGGATGGCTACACCTTC,CASSEMLASQDGYTF
TRBV5-5,TRBJ1-3,once,.,TGTGCCAGCAGCTTGATCCCGGGGGACCCTGGAAACACCATATATTTT,CASSLIPGDPGNTIYF
TRBV7-9,TRBJ2-5,.,.,TGTGCCAGCGCCCCTCTGACAGCTAAAGAGACCCAGTACTTC,CASAPLTAKETQYF
TRBV3-1/TRBV3-2,TRBJ1-1,.,.,TGTGCCAGCAGCCCACAGCTGAACACTGAAGCTTTCTTT,CASSPQLNTEAFF
TRBV5-4,TRBJ2-7,.,.,TGTGCCAGCAGCTTCTACGGGGGCTACGAGCAGTACTTC,CASSFYGGYEQYF
TRBV5-1,TRBJ2-5,.,TRBD2,TGCGCCAGCAGCCAGAGCGGGAGAAGCGAGACCCAGTACTTC,CASSQSGRSETQYF
TRBV2,TRBJ2-1,.,.,TGTGCCAGCAGTGAAGATCCCCGGGAGCCTCAGTTCTTC,CASSEDPREPQFF
TRBV11-3,TRBJ2-1,.,TRBD2,TGTGCCAGCAGCTCACTAGCGAATGAGCAGTTCTTC,CASSSLANEQFF
TRBV5-8,TRBJ2-5,.,.,TGTGCCAGCAGCTTGGCGCCAAGCAACAGGGAGGGAGAGACCCAGTACTTC,CASSLAPSNREGETQYF
TRBV5-6,TRBJ2-3,.,TRBD1,TGTGCCAGCAGCTTGGTATTCAGGGGGCTTTCCGGAGATACGCAGTATTTT,CASSLVFRGLSGDTQYF
TRBV4-1,TRBJ2-2,few,.,TGCGCCAGCAGCCAACTTACCGGGGAGCTGTTTTTT,CASSQLTGELFF
TRBV16,TRBJ1-5,once,TRBD1,TGTGCCAGCAGCCAACCGGGACAGGGGTCGAATCAGCCCCAGCATTTT,CASSQPGQGSNQPQHF
TRBV3-1/TRBV3-2,TRBJ1-5,.,.,TGTGCCAGCAGCCAAGGTCATAGCAATCAGCCCCAGCATTTT,CASSQGHSNQPQHF
TRBV12-5,TRBJ1-4,.,.,TGTGCTAGTGGTGCCCTCGATGGCAGAAACTTTTTT,CASGALDGRNFF
TRBV19,TRBJ2-1,.,.,TGTGCCAGTAGTATTGAGTTTATATGGGTACAGGGATCCAACAATGAGCAGTTCTTC,CASSIEFIWVQGSNNEQFF
TRBV7-2,TRBJ2-7,.,.,TGTGCCATCAGGACAGCCTACGAGCAGTACTTC,CAIRTAYEQYF
TRBV18,TRBJ2-3,once,TRBD1,TGTGCCAGCTCAAACAGGGGAGATACGCAGTATTTT,CASSNRGDTQYF
TRBV18,TRBJ2-5,.,.,TGTGCCAGCTCACCTGGGGGCATGGAGACCCAGTACTTC,CASSPGGMETQYF
TRBV6-5,TRBJ2-1,.,TRBD1,TGTGCCAGTCCCGGGACAGGGGGCTTGGATGAGCAGTTCTTC,CASPGTGGLDEQFF
TRBV2,TRBJ2-7,.,.,TGTGCCAGCAGTCCACAGGGCCACGAGCAGTACTTC,CASSPQGHEQYF
TRBV28,TRBJ1-2,.,.,TGTGCCAGCCAGACAGTGAACTATGGCTACACCTTC,CASQTVNYGYTF
TRBV2,TRBJ2-5,.,.,TGTGCCAGCAGCAGACAGGCTCCCCAAGAGACCCAGTACTTC,CASSRQAPQETQYF
TRBV15,TRBJ2-7,few,.,TGTGCCACCAGCAGTCCGGGAGGACTGGGGGCGGGAAGCTCCTACGAGCAGTACTTC,CATSSPGGLGAGSSYEQYF
TRBV10-3,TRBJ1-5,.,.,TGTGCCATCAGTGTTGGCGGGGATAGCAATCAGCCCCAGCATTTT,CAISVGGDSNQPQHF
TRBV29-1,TRBJ2-7,.,TRBD1,TGCAGCGGAACCGGGACAGGGTTCGAGCAGTACTTC,CSGTGTGFEQYF
TRBV9,TRBJ2-5,.,TRBD1,TGTGCCAGCAGCGTAGACCCAAGGACAGGGGGAGAGACCCAGTACTTC,CASSVDPRTGGETQYF
TRBV7-3,TRBJ2-3,.,.,TGTGCCAGCAGCTCCATGCCAGGGGTTTCCACAGATACGCAGTATTTT,CASSSMPGVSTDTQYF
TRBV27,TRBJ1-4,.,.,TGTGCCAGCGGATTACAGCCAGGGCGGGAAAAACTGTTTTTT,CASGLQPGREKLFF
TRBV12-5,TRBJ2-1,once,.,TGTGCTAGCGCAGAGGACAGCGCTCGGAATGAGCAGTTCTTC,CASAEDSARNEQFF
TRBV29-1,TRBJ2-7,.,TRBD2,TGCAGCGTTGTGGGCGGGGGCGAGCAGTACTTC,CSVVGGGEQYF
TRBV11-3,TRBJ2-5,.,.,TGTGCCAGCAGCTTAGATTTCTGGAGCAGTATTGGTTTGGCGGAGACCCAGTACTTC,CASSLDFWSSIGLAETQYF
TRBV29-1,TRBJ2-5,.,TRBD1,TGCAGCGTGGACAGGGGGCTTGAGACCCAGTACTTC,CSVDRGLETQYF
TRBV18,TRBJ1-1,.,TRBD1,TGTGCCAGCTCTCGACAGGGTTGGGCTGAAGCTTTCTTT,CASSRQGWAEAFF
TRBV18,TRBJ1-2,.,TRBD1,TGTGCCAGCTCACCGGACAGGGGTGATGGCTACACCTTC,CASSPDRGDGYTF
TRBV25-1,TRBJ1-5,few,.,TGTGCCAGCAGTGAAGCAGGGCTAAGGCAGCCCCAGCATTTT,CASSEAGLRQPQHF
TRBV6-2/TRBV6-3,TRBJ1-3,once,.,TGTGCCAGCAGTTCCCACAGCTCTGGAAACACCATATATTTT,CASSSHSSGNTIYF
TRBV2,TRBJ2-7,.,TRBD1,TGTGCCAGCAGCCGGGACAGTGGATCCTACGAGCAGTACTTC,CASSRDSGSYEQYF
TRBV19,TRBJ1-5,.,.,TGTGCCAGTAGGGGTGGGCAGACTAGCAATCAGCCCCAGCATTTT,CASRGGQTSNQPQHF
TRBV29-1,TRBJ2-5,.,TRBD2,TGCAGCGTTGACGGGGTTGCGGGGGGCATCCAAGAGACCCAGTACTTC,CSVDGVAGGIQETQYF
TRBV19,TRBJ2-7,.,TRBD1,TGTGCCAGTAGCACCGGGACAGGGCCTTCCTACGAGCAGTACTTC,CASSTGTGPSYEQYF